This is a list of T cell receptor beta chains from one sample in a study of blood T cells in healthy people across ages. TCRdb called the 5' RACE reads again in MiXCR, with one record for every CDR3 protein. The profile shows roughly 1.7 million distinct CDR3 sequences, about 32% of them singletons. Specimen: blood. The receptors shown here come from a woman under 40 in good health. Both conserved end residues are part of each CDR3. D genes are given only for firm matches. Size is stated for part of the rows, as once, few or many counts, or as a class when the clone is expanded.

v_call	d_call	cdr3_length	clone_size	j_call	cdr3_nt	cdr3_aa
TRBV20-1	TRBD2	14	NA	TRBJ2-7	TGCAGTGCTAGCCGACTAGCGGGAGCGCTCGAGCAGTACTTC	CSASRLAGALEQYF
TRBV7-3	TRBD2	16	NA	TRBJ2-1	TGTGCCAGCAGCACCCGGGATAGCGGGAGGGTAGGGGAGCAGTTCTTC	CASSTRDSGRVGEQFF
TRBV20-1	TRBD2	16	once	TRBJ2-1	TGCAGTGCTTTTGGGAGTAGCGGGAGTTCCTACAATGAGCAGTTCTTC	CSAFGSSGSSYNEQFF
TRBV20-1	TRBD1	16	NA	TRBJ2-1	TGCAGTGCTAGGTCAAGGGGGACAGGGGTGATTAATGAGCAGTTCTTC	CSARSRGTGVINEQFF
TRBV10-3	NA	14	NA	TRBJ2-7	TGTGCCATCAGGCAAAAGGGGCCTCAGGGGGAGCAGTACTTC	CAIRQKGPQGEQYF
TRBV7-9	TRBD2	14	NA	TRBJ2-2	TGTGCCAGCAGCTCCTACCGGGGGGCCGGGGAGCTGTTTTTT	CASSSYRGAGELFF
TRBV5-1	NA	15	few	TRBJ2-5	TGCGCCAGCAGCCCCTTTACAGGGTCCCAAGAGACCCAGTACTTC	CASSPFTGSQETQYF
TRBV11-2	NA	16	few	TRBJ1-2	TGTGCCGGCAGCTTAGTATATACCTCTGACGACTATGGCTACACCTTC	CAGSLVYTSDDYGYTF
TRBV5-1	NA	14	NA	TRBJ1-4	TGCGCCAGCACGTCCGGGACGGGTGATGAAAAACTGTTTTTT	CASTSGTGDEKLFF
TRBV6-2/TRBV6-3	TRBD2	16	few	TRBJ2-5	TGTGCCAGCAGTTCCCCTAGCGGGCCTGCTGTGGAGACCCAGTACTTC	CASSSPSGPAVETQYF
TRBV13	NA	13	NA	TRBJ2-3	TGTGCCAGCAGCCCTAGAGCGGAGGATACGCAGTATTTT	CASSPRAEDTQYF
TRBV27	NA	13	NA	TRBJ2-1	TGTGCCAGTTGGAGGAGAGGGAGTAATGAGCAGTTCTTC	CASWRRGSNEQFF
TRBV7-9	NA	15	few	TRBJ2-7	TGTGCCAGCAGCCGGACTCCGGGAGCCTCCTACGAGCAGTACTTC	CASSRTPGASYEQYF
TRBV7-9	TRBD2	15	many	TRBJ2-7	TGTGCCAGCAGCTTTTATGCGGGAGGTCCCCACGAGCAGTACTTC	CASSFYAGGPHEQYF
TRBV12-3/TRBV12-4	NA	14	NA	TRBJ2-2	TGTGCCAGCAGGGCCAGGGAGAACACCGGGGGGCTGTTTTTT	CASRARENTGGLFF
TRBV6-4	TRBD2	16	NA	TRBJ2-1	TGCGCCAGCAGTGAATTGGCGGGAGTCAGTTACAATGAGCAGGTCTTC	CASSELAGVSYNEQVF
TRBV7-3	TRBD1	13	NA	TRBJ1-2	TGTGCCAGCAGACGCGGACAGGGGGATGGCTACACCTTC	CASRRGQGDGYTF
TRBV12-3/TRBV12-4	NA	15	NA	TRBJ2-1	TGTGCCAGCACCCATCCCCCACGCCCCTCCAATGAGCAGTTCTTC	CASTHPPRPSNEQFF
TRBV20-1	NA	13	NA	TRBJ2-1	TGCAGTGCCTCGACAGGGAGGTGGAATGAGCAGTTCTTC	CSASTGRWNEQFF
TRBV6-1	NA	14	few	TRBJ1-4	TGTGCCAGCAGGAGATTGGCAGTTCGAGAAAAACTGTTTTTT	CASRRLAVREKLFF
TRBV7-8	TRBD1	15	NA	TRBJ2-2	TGTGCCAGCAGCTCTCAACAGGGGGTTAACGGGGAGCTGTTTTTT	CASSSQQGVNGELFF
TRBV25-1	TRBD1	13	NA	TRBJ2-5	TGTGCCAGCAGTGCCCGGACAGGGGGGACCCAGTACTTC	CASSARTGGTQYF
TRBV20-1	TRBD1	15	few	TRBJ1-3	TGCAGTGCTGGTCCCGGGACAGGGTCTGGAAACACCATATATTTT	CSAGPGTGSGNTIYF
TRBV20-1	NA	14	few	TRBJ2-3	TGCAGTGCTAGAGCTCTCAGGAGCACAGATACGCAGTATTTT	CSARALRSTDTQYF
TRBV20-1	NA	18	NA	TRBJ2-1	TGCAGTGCTAGAGTTTGGGGTGTGAGCGGAGGGCCTTACAATGAGCAGTTCTTC	CSARVWGVSGGPYNEQFF
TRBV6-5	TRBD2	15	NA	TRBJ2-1	TGTGCCAGCACTAAAGACGGGACTACCTACAATGAACAGTTCTTC	CASTKDGTTYNEQFF
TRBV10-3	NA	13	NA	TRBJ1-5	TGTGCCATCAGTGAGGACGGGGATCAGCCCCAGCATTTT	CAISEDGDQPQHF
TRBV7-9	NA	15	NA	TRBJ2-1	TGTGCCAGCAGCATCACAGGGAGCTCCCACAATGGGCAGTTCTTC	CASSITGSSHNGQFF
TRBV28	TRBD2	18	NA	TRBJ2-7	TGTGCCAGCATGGTGAAACCCCTAGCGGGAGAGGGGATCTACGAGCAGTACTTC	CASMVKPLAGEGIYEQYF
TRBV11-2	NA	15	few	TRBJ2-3	TGTGCCAGCAGCTTAAGTCAGGCGTTCACAGATACGCAGTATTTT	CASSLSQAFTDTQYF
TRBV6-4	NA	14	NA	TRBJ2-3	TGTGCCAGCAGTACCCGACTTAACACAGATACGCAGTATTTT	CASSTRLNTDTQYF
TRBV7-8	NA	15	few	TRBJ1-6	TGTGCCAGCAGCCCCGGGGGTATTAACAATTCACCCCTCCACTTT	CASSPGGINNSPLHF
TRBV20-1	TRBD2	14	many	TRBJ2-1	TGCAGTGCTAGGACCGGGACTAGTTACAATGAGCAGTTCTTC	CSARTGTSYNEQFF
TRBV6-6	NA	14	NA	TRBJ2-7	TGTGCCAGCAGTCGAATCGACGGGTCCTACGAGCAGTACTTC	CASSRIDGSYEQYF
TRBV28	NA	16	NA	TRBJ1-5	TGTGCCAGCAGCTTGACAGCGACTACCCTGGGTCAGCCCCAGCATTTT	CASSLTATTLGQPQHF
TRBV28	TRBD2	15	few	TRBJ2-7	TGTGCCAGCAGCCCACGGACTAGCGGGGTTAACGAGCAGTACTTC	CASSPRTSGVNEQYF
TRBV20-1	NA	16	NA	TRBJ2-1	TGCAGTGCTCTTCGTGTTAGAGCGGGCTCCTACAATGAGCAGTTCTTC	CSALRVRAGSYNEQFF
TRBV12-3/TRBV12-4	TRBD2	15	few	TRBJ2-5	TGTGCCAGCATCCTGGGACTAGCGGGGGAAGAGACCCAGTACTTC	CASILGLAGEETQYF
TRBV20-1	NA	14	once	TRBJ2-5	TGCAGTGCTCGATGGGGGCTAACCCAAGAGACCCAGTACTTC	CSARWGLTQETQYF
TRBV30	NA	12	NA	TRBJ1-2	TGTGCCTGGAGTAATCGCGCTTCTGGCTACACCTTC	CAWSNRASGYTF
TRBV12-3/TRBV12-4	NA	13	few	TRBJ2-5	TGTGCCAGCAGTTTGCGAGGGACGGAGACCCAGTACTTC	CASSLRGTETQYF
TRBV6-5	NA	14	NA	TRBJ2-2	TGTGCCAGCGGCGGGCAGTCGAACACCGGGGAGCTGTTTTTT	CASGGQSNTGELFF
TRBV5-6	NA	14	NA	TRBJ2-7	TGTGCCAGCAGAATCCAGGGGATTGGCAACGAGCAGTACTTC	CASRIQGIGNEQYF
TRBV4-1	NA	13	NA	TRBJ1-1	TGCGCCAGCAGCCAAGAGGAAGGAGGGGAGGCTTTCTTT	CASSQEEGGEAFF
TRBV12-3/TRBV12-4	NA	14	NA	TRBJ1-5	TGTGCCAGCAGTGCTAGGGGCCGGAATCAGCCCCAGCATTTT	CASSARGRNQPQHF
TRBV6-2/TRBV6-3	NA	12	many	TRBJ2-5	TGTGCCGCCCTCGGGTACCAAGAGACCCAGTACTTC	CAALGYQETQYF